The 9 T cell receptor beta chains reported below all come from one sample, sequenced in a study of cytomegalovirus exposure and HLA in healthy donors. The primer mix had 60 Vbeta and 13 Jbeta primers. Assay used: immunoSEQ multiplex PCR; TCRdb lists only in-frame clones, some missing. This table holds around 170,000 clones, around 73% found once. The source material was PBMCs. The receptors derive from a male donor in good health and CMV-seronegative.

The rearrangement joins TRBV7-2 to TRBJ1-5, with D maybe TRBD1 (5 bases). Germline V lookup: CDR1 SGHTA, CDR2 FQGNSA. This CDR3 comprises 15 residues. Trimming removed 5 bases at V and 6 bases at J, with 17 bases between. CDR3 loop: CASSPGPFGGQPQHF. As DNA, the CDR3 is TGTGCCAGCAGCCCCGGACCATTCGGGGGTCAGCCCCAGCATTTT.

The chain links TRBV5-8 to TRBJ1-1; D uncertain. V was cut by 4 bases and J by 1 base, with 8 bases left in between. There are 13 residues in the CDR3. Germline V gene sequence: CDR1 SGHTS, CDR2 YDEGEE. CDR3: CASSRETNTEAFF. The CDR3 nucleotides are TGTGCCAGCAGCAGGGAGACGAACACTGAAGCTTTCTTT.

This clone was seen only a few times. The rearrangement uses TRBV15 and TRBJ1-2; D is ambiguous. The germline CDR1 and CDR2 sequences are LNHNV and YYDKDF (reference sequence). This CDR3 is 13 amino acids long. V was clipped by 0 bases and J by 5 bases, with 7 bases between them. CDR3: CATSRDAEYGYTF. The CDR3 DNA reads TGTGCCACCAGCAGAGATGCAGAATATGGCTACACCTTC.

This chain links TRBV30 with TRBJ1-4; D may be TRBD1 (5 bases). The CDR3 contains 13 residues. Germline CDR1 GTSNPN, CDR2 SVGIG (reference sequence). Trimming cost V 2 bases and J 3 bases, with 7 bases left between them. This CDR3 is CAWSQGANEKLFF. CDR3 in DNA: TGTGCCTGGAGTCAGGGTGCTAATGAAAAACTGTTTTTT.

CDR3 sequence reads: CASSPSGGANEQFF. DNA of the CDR3: TGTGCCAGCAGCCCCAGCGGGGGGGCGAATGAGCAGTTCTTC. The chain has TRBV9 and TRBJ2-1; TRBD2 matches 10 bases. The CDR3 contains 14 residues. The V gene's germline CDR1 is SGDLS and CDR2 YYNGEE. V lost 4 bases to trimming and J lost 7 bases; unmatched junction nucleotides: 5.

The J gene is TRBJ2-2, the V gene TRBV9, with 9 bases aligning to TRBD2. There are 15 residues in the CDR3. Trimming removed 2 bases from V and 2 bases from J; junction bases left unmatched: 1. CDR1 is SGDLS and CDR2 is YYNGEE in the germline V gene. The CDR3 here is CASSVSGSNTGELFF. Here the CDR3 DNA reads TGTGCCAGCAGCGTTAGCGGGAGTAACACCGGGGAGCTGTTTTTT.

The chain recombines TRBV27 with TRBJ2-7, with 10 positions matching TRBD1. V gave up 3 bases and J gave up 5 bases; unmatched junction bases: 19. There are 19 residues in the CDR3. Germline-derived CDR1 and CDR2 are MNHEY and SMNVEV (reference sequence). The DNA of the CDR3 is TGTGCCAGCAGTTTTGAACGTGGGGGAGGGGACAGGGGTTTACACGAGCAGTACTTC. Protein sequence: CASSFERGGGDRGLHEQYF.

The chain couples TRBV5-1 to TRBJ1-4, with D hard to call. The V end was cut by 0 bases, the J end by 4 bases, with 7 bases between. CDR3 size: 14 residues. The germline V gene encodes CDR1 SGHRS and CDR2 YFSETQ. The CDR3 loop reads CASSLVADNEKLFF. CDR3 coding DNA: TGCGCCAGCAGCTTGGTGGCAGATAATGAAAAACTGTTTTTT.

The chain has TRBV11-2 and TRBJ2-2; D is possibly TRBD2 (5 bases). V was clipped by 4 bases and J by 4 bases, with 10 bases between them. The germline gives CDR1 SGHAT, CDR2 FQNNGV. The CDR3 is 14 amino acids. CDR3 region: CASSSTSSTGELFF. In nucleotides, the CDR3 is TGTGCCAGCAGCTCCACTAGTAGCACCGGGGAGCTGTTTTTT.